This passage covers 8 T cell receptor beta chains from one sample sequenced in a study of early T cells in non-severe SARS-CoV-2 infection. TCRdb processed the 5' RACE reads anew with MiXCR; each CDR3 protein has one entry. This sample has about 33,000 distinct CDR3 sequences, with more than 5% found just once. The specimen sequenced was whole blood. The receptors were gathered from an adult who was a healthcare worker with PCR-confirmed SARS-CoV-2 infection or an uninfected control (not recorded which).

The V gene is TRBV11-2, the J gene TRBJ1-6; D uncertain. CDR1 and CDR2 from the germline V gene are SGHAT and FQNNGV. Trimming took off 0 bases at V and 9 bases at J, with 9 bases between the two ends. CDR3 length: 14 amino acids. DNA for the CDR3: TGTGCCAGCAGCTTAGATCGTAGGACTTCACCCCTCCACTTT. Translating it yields CASSLDRRTSPLHF.

This clonotype was observed at least ten times. This chain uses TRBV7-2 with TRBJ1-1; a weak D match, TRBD1 (5 bases). Germline V gene lookup returns CDR1 SGHTA and CDR2 FQGNSA. V dropped 7 bases and J dropped 4 bases, with 13 bases sitting between them. The CDR3 totals 13 residues. The CDR3 loop reads CASTGGYGTEAFF. CDR3 coding DNA: TGTGCCAGCACTGGGGGATACGGCACTGAAGCTTTCTTT.

This clonotype was seen ten or more times. The rearrangement joins TRBV19 to TRBJ2-2, with 9 positions matching TRBD2. The CDR3 is 17 amino acids. The J segment lost 6 bases and the V segment lost 10 bases, leaving 18 bases of the junction unmatched. CDR1 and CDR2 (germline): LNHDA, SQIVND (reference sequence). DNA of the CDR3: TGTGCCACAAGGGGCCGCCCGGGACTAGCTTTCTCCGGGGAGCTGTTTTTT. Its protein is CATRGRPGLAFSGELFF.

This clonotype was observed many times. In DNA, the CDR3 is TGTGCCAGCAGCCTCACACCGGGACAGGGGATCGGTGGCTACACCTTC. Translated, it gives CASSLTPGQGIGGYTF. The chain combines TRBV9 with TRBJ1-2; 10 bases agree with TRBD1. There are 16 residues in the CDR3. CDR1 SGDLS and CDR2 YYNGEE come from the germline V gene. V dropped 4 bases and J dropped 7; count of bases not matched to a gene: 13.

This chain connects TRBV6-5 to TRBJ1-1; tentatively, D is TRBD1 (5 bases). The length of the CDR3 is 15 residues. The germline CDR1 and CDR2 sequences are MNHEY and SVGAGI. Trimming left V 2 bases short and J 0 bases short, with 10 bases between. The CDR3 reads CASSYGTVMNTEAFF. CDR3 in DNA: TGTGCCAGCAGTTACGGGACGGTTATGAACACTGAAGCTTTCTTT.

The rearrangement links TRBV5-1 to TRBJ2-1, with 11 bases aligning to TRBD2. V was clipped by 4 bases and J by 8 bases; unmatched bases: 11. This CDR3 comprises 16 residues. The germline V gene encodes CDR1 SGHRS and CDR2 YFSETQ. This chain's CDR3 is CASSPAASGGSDEQFF. The CDR3 DNA follows: TGCGCCAGCAGCCCTGCCGCTAGCGGGGGGAGTGATGAGCAGTTCTTC. The variable domain in full, completed from reference TRBV5-1 and TRBJ2-1, reads KAGVTQTPRYLIKTRGQQVTLSCSPISGHRSVSWYQQTPGQGLQFLFEYFSETQRNKGNFPGRFSGRQFSNSRSEMNVSTLELGDSALYLCASSPAASGGSDEQFFGPGTRLTVL.

At least ten counts were recorded for this clonotype. The chain joins TRBV3-1 to TRBJ2-5; D gene unclear. The V gene's germline CDR1 is LGHDT and CDR2 YNNKEL (reference sequence). V was trimmed by 4 bases and J by 1 base, leaving 10 bases between them. This CDR3 is built from 14 residues. In DNA form, the CDR3 reads TGTGCCAGCAGCCTTCTTACTATCCAAGAGACCCAGTACTTC. Its protein product is CASSLLTIQETQYF.

V is TRBV2 and J is TRBJ2-5, with D possibly TRBD2 on 7 matching bases. The germline V and J ends were trimmed by 2 bases and 4 bases, with 17 bases remaining between them. The CDR3 covers 16 residues. CDR1 and CDR2 from the germline V gene are SNHLY and FYNNEI. The CDR3 region has the DNA TGTGCCAGCAGTGAACCTTTCGGGGGGCTGTCAGAGACCCAGTACTTC. It encodes CASSEPFGGLSETQYF.